Below, 27 T cell receptor beta chains from the same sample are listed, as sequenced in a study of cytomegalovirus exposure and HLA in healthy donors. Vbeta (60) and Jbeta (13) primers were used in the PCR. The data were produced by immunoSEQ multiplex PCR, yet TCRdb's version contains in-frame clones alone and is incomplete. The sample carries 150,000 to 200,000 clones, around four fifths recorded once. The sequenced sample was PBMCs. Source of these receptors: a young man in good health and CMV-seronegative.

This clone was found once. The genes are TRBV30 and TRBJ2-5, with 7 bases identical to TRBD1. Germline loops: CDR1 GTSNPN, CDR2 SVGIG (reference sequence). V trimming: 6 bases; J trimming: 0 bases; junction bases outside the gene matches: 7. This CDR3 is 14 amino acids long. This CDR3 reads CACSPTGYQETQYF. DNA of the CDR3: TGTGCCTGCTCCCCGACAGGGTACCAAGAGACCCAGTACTTC. The variable domain in full, with the rest retrieved from reference TRBV30 and TRBJ2-5, is SQTIHQWPATLVQPVGSPLSLECTVEGTSNPNLYWYRQAAGRGLQLLFYSVGIGQISSEVPQNLSASRPQDRQFILSSKKLLLSDSGFYLCACSPTGYQETQYFGPGTRLLVL.

This chain connects TRBV4-1 to TRBJ1-1; TRBD1 might be the D (6 bases). Per germline, CDR1 MGHRA and CDR2 YSYEKL. The CDR3 spans 16 residues. V was shortened by 5 bases and J by 0 bases, with 16 bases between the two germline ends. The CDR3 DNA reads as TGCGCCAGCAGCTTAGGACAGCCCAGCCTGAACACTGAAGCTTTCTTT. Translated: CASSLGQPSLNTEAFF.

The chain combines TRBV10-3 with TRBJ2-3; D might be TRBD2 (6 bases). CDR1 ENHRY and CDR2 SYGVKD come from the germline V gene. This CDR3 spans 14 amino acids. The V and J ends lost 5 bases and 2 bases respectively, with 11 bases between them. The CDR3 region is CAISKDYPTDTQYF. CDR3 nucleotides: TGTGCCATCAGTAAGGACTATCCCACAGATACGCAGTATTTT.

The J gene is TRBJ2-7, the V gene TRBV7-9; the D gene is possibly TRBD1 (6 bases). V was cut by 9 bases and J by 1 base, with 10 bases left in between. The germline V gene encodes CDR1 SEHNR and CDR2 FQNEAQ (reference sequence). The CDR3 length is 12 residues. Written as DNA, the CDR3 is TGTGCCAGTGGAACAGGGTCCTACGAGCAGTACTTC. Its protein product is CASGTGSYEQYF.

The chain has TRBV4-1 and TRBJ1-5; D ambiguous. Trimming shortened V by 1 base and J by 2 bases, and 15 bases separated the two germline ends. Per germline, CDR1 MGHRA and CDR2 YSYEKL. The CDR3 sequence is 17 residues long. CDR3 protein: CASSQVNRGQGNQPQHF. CDR3 nucleotides: TGCGCCAGCAGCCAAGTTAACCGGGGTCAAGGCAATCAGCCCCAGCATTTT.

CDR3 coding DNA: TGTGCCAGTACCAGGACTAGCGGGAGGGCTCCAGGCCCCTACAATGAGCAGTTCTTC. Its translation is CASTRTSGRAPGPYNEQFF. This sequence joins TRBV19 and TRBJ2-1; TRBD2 matches at 15 bases. The CDR3 sequence is 19 residues long. V lost 7 bases and J lost 2; bases outside the gene matches: 12. The germline gives CDR1 LNHDA, CDR2 SQIVND (reference sequence). The full variable domain, with the rest looked up from reference TRBV19 and TRBJ2-1, is DGGITQSPKYLFRKEGQNVTLSCEQNLNHDAMYWYRQDPGQGLRLIYYSQIVNDFQKGDIAEGYSVSREKKESFPLTVTSAQKNPTAFYLCASTRTSGRAPGPYNEQFFGPGTRLTVL.

This chain links TRBV30 with TRBJ2-1, with a tentative D call TRBD2 (6 bases). The CDR3 spans 12 residues. CDR1 and CDR2 (germline): GTSNPN, SVGIG (reference sequence). V dropped 2 bases and J dropped 10 bases, with 12 bases sitting between them. CDR3 coding DNA: TGTGCCTGGAGTACCGGCCTAGCGGAGCAGTTCTTC. The encoded protein is CAWSTGLAEQFF.

The chain links TRBV4-1 to TRBJ2-2; possibly TRBD2 for D (6 bases). The CDR3 has 17 residues. Germline loops: CDR1 MGHRA, CDR2 YSYEKL. Trimming took off 1 base at V and 1 base at J, with 13 bases between the two ends. CDR3 nucleotide sequence: TGCGCCAGCAGCCAAGTGCTGCGGGGTCGGAACACCGGGGAGCTGTTTTTT. It is translated as CASSQVLRGRNTGELFF.

The genes are TRBV4-1 and TRBJ1-5, with 7 bases matching TRBD1. The CDR3 runs 12 residues. The J segment lost 11 bases and the V segment lost 2 bases, leaving 3 bases of the junction unmatched. Germline CDR1 MGHRA, CDR2 YSYEKL. The CDR3 sequence: CASSQPQGAQHF. As DNA, the CDR3 is TGCGCCAGCAGCCAACCCCAGGGGGCCCAGCATTTT.

This chain joins TRBV7-9 and TRBJ2-4, with 8 bases lining up with TRBD2. The V and J ends lost 8 bases and 6 bases, in that order; junction bases with no gene match: 9. From germline, CDR1 is SEHNR and CDR2 FQNEAQ (reference sequence). The CDR3 consists of 14 residues. The CDR3: CASDVSGGGNIQYF. CDR3 sequence (DNA): TGTGCCAGCGACGTTTCGGGAGGGGGAAACATTCAGTACTTC.

V is TRBV5-1 and J is TRBJ2-7; 7 nucleotides match TRBD1. Per the germline V gene, CDR1 is SGHRS and CDR2 is YFSETQ. With V trimmed by 4 bases and J by 2 bases, 6 bases remained unmatched. The CDR3 totals 14 residues. The CDR3 reads CASSLTGATYEQYF. The CDR3 nucleotides read TGCGCCAGCAGCCTTACAGGGGCCACCTACGAGCAGTACTTC.

The chain is built from TRBV5-6 and TRBJ2-7, with a weak D call TRBD2 (5 bases). Germline V CDR1 and CDR2: SGHDT, YYEEEE. The V end lost 2 bases, the J end lost 4 bases, and 16 bases lay between the germline ends. The CDR3 has 15 residues. The CDR3 protein is CASSFTWTELYEQYF. The CDR3 coding sequence is TGTGCCAGCAGCTTTACCTGGACTGAGCTTTACGAGCAGTACTTC.

V and J are TRBV4-3 and TRBJ2-3; 7 positions agree with TRBD2. There are 15 residues in the CDR3. V shed 4 bases and J 5 bases; nucleotides not matched to a gene: 9. In germline, CDR1 is LGHNA, CDR2 YSLEER. This chain's CDR3 is CASSPRSGGIDTQYF. Written as DNA, the CDR3 is TGCGCCAGCAGCCCGCGCTCGGGGGGAATAGATACGCAGTATTTT.

The chain employs TRBV28 and TRBJ2-1; D gene unclear. The germline gives CDR1 MDHEN, CDR2 SYDVKM. This CDR3 region has 12 residues. V lost 6 bases to trimming and J lost 2 bases, with 5 bases between them. Here the CDR3 DNA reads TGTGCCAGCAGCCTTACCTACAATGAGCAGTTCTTC. This codes for CASSLTYNEQFF. The full variable domain, its missing parts supplied by reference TRBV28 and TRBJ2-1, is DVKVTQSSRYLVKRTGEKVFLECVQDMDHENMFWYRQDPGLGLRLIYFSYDVKMKEKGDIPEGYSVSREKKERFSLILESASTNQTSMYLCASSLTYNEQFFGPGTRLTVL.

The chain combines TRBV9 with TRBJ2-3, with D tentatively TRBD1 (6 bases). The CDR3 has 15 residues. Germline V gene lookup returns CDR1 SGDLS and CDR2 YYNGEE. Trimming removed 1 base at V and 1 base at J, with 10 bases between. CDR3 sequence reads: CASSVQGGGTDTQYF. For the CDR3, the DNA is TGTGCCAGCAGCGTACAAGGGGGAGGCACAGATACGCAGTATTTT.

This clone showed up just a few times. J is TRBJ2-1 and V is TRBV29-1; 8 bases match TRBD2. V trimming: 7 bases; J trimming: 6 bases; junction bases outside the gene matches: 8. Germline CDR1 and CDR2: SQVTM and ANQGSEA. The CDR3 is made up of 13 amino acids. The CDR3 DNA follows: TGCAGCGATACCGGGACTAGAGTCAATGAGCAGTTCTTC. It yields the protein CSDTGTRVNEQFF.

The V call is TRBV13, the J call TRBJ1-6; perhaps TRBD1 as D (5 bases). V was cut by 2 bases and J by 4 bases, with 15 bases left in between. Germline CDR1 reads PRHDT; CDR2 reads FYEKMQ (reference sequence). The CDR3 runs 17 residues. The CDR3 sequence is CASSLNSGTIYNSPLHF. For the CDR3, the DNA is TGTGCCAGCAGCTTAAATTCAGGGACTATTTATAATTCACCCCTCCACTTT. The entire variable domain, with the rest obtained from reference TRBV13 and TRBJ1-6, is as follows: AAGVIQSPRHLIKEKRETATLKCYPIPRHDTVYWYQQGPGQDPQFLISFYEKMQSDKGSIPDRFSAQQFSDYHSELNMSSLELGDSALYFCASSLNSGTIYNSPLHFGNGTRLTVT.

V gene TRBV11-2 combines with J gene TRBJ1-2; D gene ambiguous. Per germline, CDR1 SGHAT and CDR2 FQNNGV. V gave up 7 bases and J gave up 5 bases, with 17 bases separating them. The CDR3 loop spans 14 amino acids. The CDR3 is CASTRDGLEYGYTF. CDR3 nucleotides: TGTGCCAGCACCCGAGACGGGTTAGAGTATGGCTACACCTTC. Using reference TRBV11-2 and TRBJ1-2 for the parts outside the CDR3, the full variable domain is EAGVAQSPRYKIIEKRQSVAFWCNPISGHATLYWYQQILGQGPKLLIQFQNNGVVDDSQLPKDRFSAERLKGVDSTLKIQPAKLEDSAVYLCASTRDGLEYGYTFGSGTRLTVV.

The chain recombines TRBV30 with TRBJ1-3; D ambiguous. Trimming cost V 0 bases and J 0 bases, with 3 bases left between them. CDR3 size: 13 residues. Germline V gene lookup returns CDR1 GTSNPN and CDR2 SVGIG (reference sequence). The CDR3 here is CAWSVHSGNTIYF. The CDR3 region has the DNA TGTGCCTGGAGTGTACACTCTGGAAACACCATATATTTT.

The CDR3 nucleotides are TGCGCCAGCAGCCCGTTGCAAGCGGCTAAATACGAGCAGTACTTC. This sequence encodes CASSPLQAAKYEQYF. The gene calls are TRBV5-1 and TRBJ2-7, with D perhaps TRBD2 (5 bases). The V end was cut by 4 bases, the J end by 4 bases, with 18 bases between. CDR3 length: 15 residues. Germline CDR1 is SGHRS and CDR2 is YFSETQ. The full variable domain, with the rest looked up from reference TRBV5-1 and TRBJ2-7, is KAGVTQTPRYLIKTRGQQVTLSCSPISGHRSVSWYQQTPGQGLQFLFEYFSETQRNKGNFPGRFSGRQFSNSRSEMNVSTLELGDSALYLCASSPLQAAKYEQYFGPGTRLTVT.

The V call is TRBV5-6, the J call TRBJ2-5; D is undetermined. Trimming pared 2 bases from V and 4 bases from J, leaving 12 bases between. The germline CDR1 and CDR2 sequences are SGHDT and YYEEEE. The CDR3 extends over 14 amino acids. The CDR3 sequence is CASSLDPRGETQYF. CDR3 coding DNA: TGTGCCAGCAGCTTAGACCCCCGAGGAGAGACCCAGTACTTC. The entire variable domain, with the rest obtained from reference TRBV5-6 and TRBJ2-5, is as follows: DAGVTQSPTHLIKTRGQQVTLRCSPKSGHDTVSWYQQALGQGPQFIFQYYEEEERQRGNFPDRFSGHQFPNYSSELNVNALLLGDSALYLCASSLDPRGETQYFGPGTRLLVL.

This clone was seen only once. This rearrangement joins TRBV7-2 to TRBJ2-3; 7 bases agree with TRBD2. The CDR3 is 15 residues long. V dropped 5 bases and J dropped 1; count of bases not matched to a gene: 6. Per germline, CDR1 SGHTA and CDR2 FQGNSA. The CDR3 region is CASSTASGGTDTQYF. The CDR3 region has the DNA TGTGCCAGCAGCACCGCCAGCGGGGGCACAGATACGCAGTATTTT.

The chain joins TRBV6-6 to TRBJ2-2; D might be TRBD2 (5 bases). The CDR3 length is 13 residues. Trimming removed 10 bases from V and 8 bases from J, with 17 bases in between. The germline V gene encodes CDR1 MNHNY and CDR2 SVGAGI (reference sequence). CDR3 sequence: CATLTTVEGELFF. CDR3 bases: TGTGCCACCTTGACTACAGTCGAAGGGGAGCTGTTTTTT.

This rearrangement joins TRBV5-8 to TRBJ2-4, with 7 bases matching TRBD1. This CDR3 region has 13 residues. Germline-derived CDR1 and CDR2 are SGHTS and YDEGEE. V dropped 2 bases and J dropped 8; count of bases not matched to a gene: 4. Here the CDR3 DNA reads TGTGCCAGCAGCTTCGGGCAGGGGGACATTCAGTACTTC. It encodes CASSFGQGDIQYF. Supplemented by reference TRBV5-8 and TRBJ2-4, the full variable domain reads EAGVTQSPTHLIKTRGQQATLRCSPISGHTSVYWYQQALGLGLQFLLWYDEGEERNRGNFPPRFSGRQFPNYSSELNVNALELEDSALYLCASSFGQGDIQYFGAGTRLSVL.

With regard to this clone: One end of the junction fails to match germline, which may point to a read error. The V gene is TRBV27, the J gene TRBJ1-1; TRBD1 agrees at 7 bases. Germline-derived CDR1 and CDR2 are MNHEY and SMNVEV (reference sequence). The CDR3 has 15 residues. CDR3 sequence reads: CASRLLAGGRGEAFF. The CDR3 nucleotides are TGTGCCAGCAGATTATTGGCAGGGGGTCGGGGCGAAGCTTTCTTT.

This clone was seen just once. V gene TRBV28 combines with J gene TRBJ1-5; TRBD1 might be the D (5 bases). Trimming shortened V by 3 bases and J by 3 bases, and 9 bases separated the two germline ends. The CDR3 is 14 residues long. Germline V gene sequence: CDR1 MDHEN, CDR2 SYDVKM. The CDR3 nucleotides are TGTGCCAGCAGTTTTCGGGGGATCAATCAGCCCCAGCATTTT. Translating gives CASSFRGINQPQHF. The whole variable domain, remainder taken from reference TRBV28 and TRBJ1-5, is DVKVTQSSRYLVKRTGEKVFLECVQDMDHENMFWYRQDPGLGLRLIYFSYDVKMKEKGDIPEGYSVSREKKERFSLILESASTNQTSMYLCASSFRGINQPQHFGDGTRLSIL.

J is TRBJ1-2 and V is TRBV7-8; tentatively, D is TRBD1 (5 bases). Per the germline V gene, CDR1 is SGHVS and CDR2 is FQNEAQ. Trimming cost V 5 bases and J 4 bases, with 14 bases left between them. This CDR3 is built from 14 residues. CDR3 residues: CASSRWGVGYGYTF. DNA for the CDR3: TGTGCCAGCAGCCGCTGGGGGGTGGGCTATGGCTACACCTTC.